The rows below give T cell receptor beta chains drawn from one sample of a study of blood T cell repertoires in COVID-19. Method: immunoSEQ multiplex PCR; TCRdb's copy keeps in-frame clones and lacks some. This sample carries some 180,000 clones, approximately 85% of them seen once, and the ten largest clones take approximately 8%. Sequencing was carried out using peripheral blood. These receptors all come from a woman aged 55-69 years with acute or convalescent COVID-19. Both conserved end residues are part of each CDR3. A D gene is named only where the DNA matches it firmly. The size entry is marked missing in some rows and otherwise reads once, few, many or a size class.

cdr3_length clone_size j_call v_call d_call cdr3_nt cdr3_aa
15 . TRBJ2-7 TRBV19 TRBD1 TGTGCCAGTAGTCCCCCCGGACAGGGGTACTACGAGCAGTACTTC CASSPPGQGYYEQYF
11 . TRBJ1-2 TRBV2 . TGTGCCAGCAGTCCCCTCGAGGGCTACACCTTC CASSPLEGYTF
16 . TRBJ2-1 TRBV6-5 TRBD2 TGTGCCAGCAGTTCCGCTGGACTAGCGGGATACAATGAGCAGTTCTTC CASSSAGLAGYNEQFF
13 . TRBJ1-2 TRBV18 . TGTGCCAGCTCACCGCCCCAGGGGAATGGCTACACCTTC CASSPPQGNGYTF
19 . TRBJ2-3 TRBV24-1 . TGTGCCACCAGTGATCCGACTTGGGAGCGGGACACCTCCACAGATACGCAGTATTTT CATSDPTWERDTSTDTQYF
12 few TRBJ1-5 TRBV28 . TGTGCCAGCAGTATCTCCGGTCAGCCCCAGCATTTT CASSISGQPQHF
13 . TRBJ1-1 TRBV2 . TGTGCCAGCAGTGAATCGTTGAACACTGAAGCTTTCTTT CASSESLNTEAFF
14 . TRBJ1-6 TRBV9 TRBD1 TGTGCCAGCAGCGTTGGGGACAGACGCTCACCCCTCCACTTT CASSVGDRRSPLHF
14 . TRBJ2-2 TRBV3-1/TRBV3-2 . TGTGCCAGCAGCCACCGCGGGTACACCGGGGAGCTGTTTTTT CASSHRGYTGELFF
16 few TRBJ1-3 TRBV5-1 TRBD1 TGCGCCAGCAGCTCCGGGGGGACAGGGCAACGCAACACCATATATTTT CASSSGGTGQRNTIYF
18 few TRBJ1-4 TRBV7-8 . TGTGCCAGCAGCGCACCGCCCAGACAGAGCTCTAAGGTTGAAAAACTGTTTTTT CASSAPPRQSSKVEKLFF
15 . TRBJ1-5 TRBV15 . TGTGCCACCAGCAGAGATAGCGAGGGCAATCAGCCCCAGCATTTT CATSRDSEGNQPQHF
15 . TRBJ2-5 TRBV29-1 . TGCAGCGTTGAATTTTGGAGTAGAAACCAAGAGACCCAGTACTTC CSVEFWSRNQETQYF
15 . TRBJ2-6 TRBV9 . TGTGCCAGCAGCGTACAGGGGTACGGGGCCAACGTCCTGACTTTC CASSVQGYGANVLTF
16 . TRBJ2-1 TRBV11-2 . TGTGCCAGCAGCTTAAATAGTGGGGCAGAGAGCGATGAGCAGTTCTTC CASSLNSGAESDEQFF
13 . TRBJ1-2 TRBV28 TRBD1 TGTGCCAGCAGCTCCGGACAGGCCTATGGCTACACCTTC CASSSGQAYGYTF
13 once TRBJ1-5 TRBV20-1 . TGCAGTGCTAGTCCCGGGACACAGCAGCCCCAGCATTTT CSASPGTQQPQHF
16 few TRBJ2-1 TRBV9 . TGTGCCAGCAGCGTAGCGGGAGACCCCGAAGTTGGTGAGCAGTTCTTC CASSVAGDPEVGEQFF
15 . TRBJ1-3 TRBV5-1 . TGCGCCAGCAGCTTCGGTTCGTCCTCTGGAAACACCATATATTTT CASSFGSSSGNTIYF
16 . TRBJ2-1 TRBV14 TRBD2 TGTGCCAGCAGCCAATTAACTAGCGGCTCCTACAATGAGCAGTTCTTC CASSQLTSGSYNEQFF
15 . TRBJ1-2 TRBV29-1 TRBD1 TGCAGCGTGGGACAGGGGACTGTTCTCCCGTATGGCTACACCTTC CSVGQGTVLPYGYTF
14 . TRBJ1-1 TRBV28 TRBD1 TGTGCCAGCAGTTTATACCAGGGGGCAACTGAAGCTTTCTTT CASSLYQGATEAFF
15 once TRBJ1-5 TRBV25-1 . TGTGCCAGCAGTGAACAGGGGTTTGGCAATCAGCCCCAGCATTTT CASSEQGFGNQPQHF
11 . TRBJ2-3 TRBV20-1 . TGCAGTGCTAGTTATGCAGATACGCAGTATTTT CSASYADTQYF
15 . TRBJ2-5 TRBV10-3 TRBD2 TGTGCCATCAGTGAGGGACTAGCGGGAACGGAGACCCAGTACTTC CAISEGLAGTETQYF
14 . TRBJ1-5 TRBV6-6 . TGTGCCAGCACCAATTGGGGGGGAAATCAGCCCCAGCATTTT CASTNWGGNQPQHF
16 . TRBJ2-3 TRBV28 TRBD2 TGTGCCAGCAGGATTACTAGCGGGAGGGTGACAGATACGCAGTATTTT CASRITSGRVTDTQYF
13 . TRBJ1-2 TRBV29-1 TRBD1 TGCAGCGCTACCGACAGGGGTGGATATGGCTACACCTTC CSATDRGGYGYTF
17 . TRBJ2-1 TRBV3-1/TRBV3-2 TRBD2 TGTGCCAGCAGCCAAGGCTGGGGGAGGGGATCTTGGGATGAGCAGTTCTTC CASSQGWGRGSWDEQFF
17 . TRBJ2-1 TRBV19 TRBD2 TGTGCCAGTAGACCTCTAGCGGGAGAAGTCTCCTACAATGAGCAGTTCTTC CASRPLAGEVSYNEQFF
14 once TRBJ2-1 TRBV19 . TGTGCCAGTAGTACCGGAGGGCCAGGCAATGAGCAGTTCTTC CASSTGGPGNEQFF
13 . TRBJ1-1 TRBV19 . TGTGCCACCTCCTTGATCCCCCAGGGTGAAGCTTTCTTT CATSLIPQGEAFF
14 . TRBJ2-1 TRBV10-1 . TGCGCCAGCAGTGGCGGGAATATCTACAATGAGCAGTTCTTC CASSGGNIYNEQFF
12 . TRBJ1-2 TRBV5-1 . TGCGCCAGCAGCTCCGGGACACATGGCTACACCTTC CASSSGTHGYTF
13 . TRBJ1-1 TRBV7-9 . TGTGCCAGCAGCTTAGAAACAGCCACTGAAGCTTTCTTT CASSLETATEAFF
10 . TRBJ1-2 TRBV20-1 . TGCAGTGCTGCGGAGGGTGGCTACACCTTC CSAAEGGYTF
18 few TRBJ1-3 TRBV7-9 . TGTGCCAGCAGCTTAGCGTCGGACAGTCTGTTCTCTGGAAACACCATATATTTT CASSLASDSLFSGNTIYF
15 . TRBJ2-3 TRBV7-3 TRBD1 TGTGCCAGCAGCCCCTCAGGGGGAGAGGCTGATACGCAGTATTTT CASSPSGGEADTQYF
11 . TRBJ2-1 TRBV20-1 TRBD2 TGCAGTGCTTCTCCTAGCGGGCAGCAGTTCTTC CSASPSGQQFF
15 . TRBJ2-3 TRBV7-9 TRBD1 TGTGCCAGCAGCTCTCCGGACAGGGGAGGAGATACGCAGTATTTT CASSSPDRGGDTQYF
14 . TRBJ2-1 TRBV29-1 TRBD2 TGCAGCGTTGAAGTCTCTAGCGGAAACAATGAGCAGTTCTTC CSVEVSSGNNEQFF
13 once TRBJ2-2 TRBV5-1 . TGCGCCAGCAGCTTGGTTGGGCCCGGGGAGCTGTTTTTT CASSLVGPGELFF
19 . TRBJ2-1 TRBV5-8 TRBD2 TGTGCCAGCAGCTTCTTCGGGACTAGCGGGAGGGGTGCTAGTTTTGAGCAGTTCTTC CASSFFGTSGRGASFEQFF
14 once TRBJ2-3 TRBV27 . TGTGCCAGCAGTCCAAGGGGATCACGACGTACGCAGTATTTT CASSPRGSRRTQYF
13 medium-sized TRBJ2-6 TRBV27 . TGTGCCAGCAGGCCCAGGGGGGCCAACGTCCTGACTTTC CASRPRGANVLTF
13 . TRBJ2-2 TRBV12-3/TRBV12-4 TRBD1 TGTGCCAGCAGTTTGACAGGGACCGGGGAGCTGTTTTTT CASSLTGTGELFF
14 few TRBJ2-7 TRBV19 . TGTGCCAGTAGTAGCGGATCGACAACAGGCGAGCAGTACTTC CASSSGSTTGEQYF
12 . TRBJ2-7 TRBV24-1 . TGTGCCACCAGTGATTTGCGGTACGAGCAGTACTTC CATSDLRYEQYF
13 . TRBJ2-7 TRBV28 . TGTGCCAGCAGTTTGGGGCAGTCCTACGAGCAGTACTTC CASSLGQSYEQYF
14 once TRBJ1-1 TRBV10-3 TRBD1 TGTGCCATCAGTCTGACAGGGGAAGGGACTGAAGCTTTCTTT CAISLTGEGTEAFF
14 . TRBJ1-5 TRBV24-1 . TGTGCCACCAGTGATTTGCAGGGCAATCAGCCCCAGCATTTT CATSDLQGNQPQHF
15 . TRBJ1-6 TRBV30 . TGTGCCTGGAGAATTGGAGGCGGGTTCGATTCACCCCTCCACTTT CAWRIGGGFDSPLHF
17 . TRBJ2-1 TRBV11-3 TRBD1 TGTGCCAGCAGTCCACTCTGGACAGGGGGCCCTAGGAATGAGCAGTTCTTC CASSPLWTGGPRNEQFF
16 . TRBJ2-5 TRBV27 TRBD2 TGTGCCAGCAGCCCCGGACTAGCGGCCGGGAAAGAGACCCAGTACTTC CASSPGLAAGKETQYF
16 . TRBJ2-2 TRBV5-5 TRBD2 TGTGCCAGCAGCTTACTAGCGGACACGAACACCGGGGAGCTGTTTTTT CASSLLADTNTGELFF
15 once TRBJ2-3 TRBV7-9 TRBD2 TGTGCCAGCAGCTGGCTAGCGGGAGATAAAGATACGCAGTATTTT CASSWLAGDKDTQYF
15 . TRBJ1-2 TRBV7-8 . TGTGCCAGCAGCTTTAGCCGGGACAATTCGTATGGCTACACCTTC CASSFSRDNSYGYTF
13 . TRBJ2-1 TRBV7-3 . TGTGCCAGCAGCTTAACAACGGGGGACGAGCAGTTCTTC CASSLTTGDEQFF
12 . TRBJ1-6 TRBV5-1 . TGCGCCAGCAGCACCGGGAATTCACCCCTCCACTTT CASSTGNSPLHF